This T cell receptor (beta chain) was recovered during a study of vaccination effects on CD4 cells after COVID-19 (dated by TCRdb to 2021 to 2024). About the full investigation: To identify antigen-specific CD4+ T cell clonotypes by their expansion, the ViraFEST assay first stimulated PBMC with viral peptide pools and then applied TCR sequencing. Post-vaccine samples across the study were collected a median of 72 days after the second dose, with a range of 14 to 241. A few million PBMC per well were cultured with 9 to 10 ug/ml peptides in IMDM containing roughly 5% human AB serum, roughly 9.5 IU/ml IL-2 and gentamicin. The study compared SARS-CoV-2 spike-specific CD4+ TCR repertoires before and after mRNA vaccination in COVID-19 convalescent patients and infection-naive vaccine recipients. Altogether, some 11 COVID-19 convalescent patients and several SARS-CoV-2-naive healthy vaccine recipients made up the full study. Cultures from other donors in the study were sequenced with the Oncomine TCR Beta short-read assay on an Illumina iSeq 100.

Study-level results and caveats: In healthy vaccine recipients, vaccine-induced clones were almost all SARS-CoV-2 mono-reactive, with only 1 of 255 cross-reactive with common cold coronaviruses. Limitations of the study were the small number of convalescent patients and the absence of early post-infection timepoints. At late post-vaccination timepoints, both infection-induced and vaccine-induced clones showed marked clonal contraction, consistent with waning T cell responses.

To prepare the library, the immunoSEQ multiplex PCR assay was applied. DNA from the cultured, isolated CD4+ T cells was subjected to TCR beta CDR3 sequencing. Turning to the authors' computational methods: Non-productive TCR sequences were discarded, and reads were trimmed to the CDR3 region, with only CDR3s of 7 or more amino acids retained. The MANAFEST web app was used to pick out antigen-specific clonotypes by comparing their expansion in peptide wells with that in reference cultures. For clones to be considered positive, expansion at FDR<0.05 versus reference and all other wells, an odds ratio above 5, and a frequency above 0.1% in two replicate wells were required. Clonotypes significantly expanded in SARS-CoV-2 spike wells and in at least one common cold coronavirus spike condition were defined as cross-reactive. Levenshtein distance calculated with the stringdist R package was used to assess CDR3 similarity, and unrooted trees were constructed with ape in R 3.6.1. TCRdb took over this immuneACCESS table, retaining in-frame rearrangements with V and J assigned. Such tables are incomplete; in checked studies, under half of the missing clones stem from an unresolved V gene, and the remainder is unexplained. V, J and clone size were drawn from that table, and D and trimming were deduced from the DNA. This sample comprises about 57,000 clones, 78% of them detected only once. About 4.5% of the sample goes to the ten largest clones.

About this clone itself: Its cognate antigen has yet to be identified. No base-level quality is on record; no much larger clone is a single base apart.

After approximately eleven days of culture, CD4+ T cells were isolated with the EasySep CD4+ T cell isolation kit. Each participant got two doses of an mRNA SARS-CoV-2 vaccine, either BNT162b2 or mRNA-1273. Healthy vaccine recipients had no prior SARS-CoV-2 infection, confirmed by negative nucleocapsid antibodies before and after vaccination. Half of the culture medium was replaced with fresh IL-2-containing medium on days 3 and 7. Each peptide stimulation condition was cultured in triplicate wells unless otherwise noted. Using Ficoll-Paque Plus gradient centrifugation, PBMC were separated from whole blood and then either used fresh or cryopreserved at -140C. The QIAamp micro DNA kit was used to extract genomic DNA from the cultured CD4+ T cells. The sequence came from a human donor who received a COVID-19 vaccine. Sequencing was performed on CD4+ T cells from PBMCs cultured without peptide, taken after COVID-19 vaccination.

The sequenced DNA: TGTGCCAGCAGCCCTACAGGGGGGATGAACACTGAAGCTTTCTTT. Translated, it gives CASSPTGGMNTEAFF. The sequence joins TRBV5-4 to TRBJ1-1; 8 of the junction bases match TRBD1. V is trimmed back by 4 bases and J by 0 bases, and the junction contains 5 bases that no gene match accounts for. From the cysteine up to the phenylalanine, the CDR3 has a length of 15 residues. CDR3 DNA is the only sequence kept; it has 45 bases, read in frame from the first base. The germline V gene (reference sequence) specifies SGHNT as CDR1 and YYREEE as CDR2. The CDR3 plus the reference TRBV5-4 and TRBJ1-1 genes for the other parts give the full variable domain: ETGVTQSPTHLIKTRGQQVTLRCSSQSGHNTVSWYQQALGQGPQFIFQYYREEENGRGNFPPRFSGLQFPNYSSELNVNALELDDSALYLCASSPTGGMNTEAFFGQGTRLTVV.